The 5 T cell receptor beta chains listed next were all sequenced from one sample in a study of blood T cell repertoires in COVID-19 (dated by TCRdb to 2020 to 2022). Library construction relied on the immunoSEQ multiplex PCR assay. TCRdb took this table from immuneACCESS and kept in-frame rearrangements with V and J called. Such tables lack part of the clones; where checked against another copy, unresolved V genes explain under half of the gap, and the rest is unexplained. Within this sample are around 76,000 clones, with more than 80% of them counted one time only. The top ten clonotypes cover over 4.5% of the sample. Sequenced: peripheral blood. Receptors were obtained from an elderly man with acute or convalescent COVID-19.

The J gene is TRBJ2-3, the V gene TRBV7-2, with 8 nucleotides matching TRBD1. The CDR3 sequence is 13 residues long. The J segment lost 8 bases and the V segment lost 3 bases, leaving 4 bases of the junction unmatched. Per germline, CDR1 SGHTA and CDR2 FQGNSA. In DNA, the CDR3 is TGTGCCAGCAGCTTGGAAACAGGGGGTACGCAGTATTTT. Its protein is CASSLETGGTQYF. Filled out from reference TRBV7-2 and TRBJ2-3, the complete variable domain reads GAGVSQSPSNKVTEKGKDVELRCDPISGHTALYWYRQSLGQGLEFLIYFQGNSAPDKSGLPSDRFSAERTGGSVSTLTIQRTQQEDSAVYLCASSLETGGTQYFGPGTRLTVL.

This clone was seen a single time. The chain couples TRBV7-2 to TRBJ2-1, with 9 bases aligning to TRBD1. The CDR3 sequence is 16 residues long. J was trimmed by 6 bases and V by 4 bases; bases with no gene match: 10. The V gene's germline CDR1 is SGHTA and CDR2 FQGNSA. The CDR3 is CASSSPGTGFPNEQFF. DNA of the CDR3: TGTGCCAGCAGCTCCCCCGGGACAGGGTTCCCCAATGAGCAGTTCTTC.

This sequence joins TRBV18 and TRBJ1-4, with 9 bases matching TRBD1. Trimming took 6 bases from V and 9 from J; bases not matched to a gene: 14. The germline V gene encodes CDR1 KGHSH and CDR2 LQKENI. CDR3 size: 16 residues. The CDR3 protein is CASSLLPGQGIQKLFF. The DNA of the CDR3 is TGTGCCAGCTCCCTACTCCCGGGACAGGGAATTCAAAAACTGTTTTTT.

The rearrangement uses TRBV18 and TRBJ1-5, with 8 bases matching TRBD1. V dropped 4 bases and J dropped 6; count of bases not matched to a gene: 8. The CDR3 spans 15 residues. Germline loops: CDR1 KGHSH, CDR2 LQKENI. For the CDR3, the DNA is TGTGCCAGCTCACGCGGACAGGGACATAGTCAGCCCCAGCATTTT. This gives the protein CASSRGQGHSQPQHF. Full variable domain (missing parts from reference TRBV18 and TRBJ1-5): NAGVMQNPRHLVRRRGQEARLRCSPMKGHSHVYWYRQLPEEGLKFMVYLQKENIIDESGMPKERFSAEFPKEGPSILRIQQVVRGDSAAYFCASSRGQGHSQPQHFGDGTRLSIL.

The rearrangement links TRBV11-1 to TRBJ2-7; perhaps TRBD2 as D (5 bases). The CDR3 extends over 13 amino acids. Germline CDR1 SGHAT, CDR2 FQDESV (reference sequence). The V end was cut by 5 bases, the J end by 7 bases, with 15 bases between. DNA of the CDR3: TGTGCCAGCAGCCTAGGGAGTCTAAGGGAGCAGTACTTC. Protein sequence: CASSLGSLREQYF.